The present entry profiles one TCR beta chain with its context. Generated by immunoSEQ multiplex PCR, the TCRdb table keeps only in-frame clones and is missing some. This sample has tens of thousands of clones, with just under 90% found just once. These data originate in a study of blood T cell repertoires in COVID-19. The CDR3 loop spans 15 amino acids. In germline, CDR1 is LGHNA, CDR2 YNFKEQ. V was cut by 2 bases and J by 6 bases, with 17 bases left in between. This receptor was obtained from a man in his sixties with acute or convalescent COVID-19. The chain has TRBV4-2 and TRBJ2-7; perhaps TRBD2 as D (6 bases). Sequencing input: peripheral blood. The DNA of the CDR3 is TGTGCCAGCAGCCAACTGGGCGGGACTGGCAGCGAGCAGTACTTC. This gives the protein CASSQLGGTGSEQYF.